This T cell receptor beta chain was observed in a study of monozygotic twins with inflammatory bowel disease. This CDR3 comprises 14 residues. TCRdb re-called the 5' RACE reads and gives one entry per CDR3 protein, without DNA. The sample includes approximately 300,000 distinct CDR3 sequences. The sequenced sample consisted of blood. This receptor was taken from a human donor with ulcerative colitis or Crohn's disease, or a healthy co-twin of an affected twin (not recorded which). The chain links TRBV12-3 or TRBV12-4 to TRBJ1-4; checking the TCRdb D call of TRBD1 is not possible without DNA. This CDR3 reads CASSPTGRGEKLFF.